This TCR beta chain came from a study of technical replicates of blood from several donors. V dropped 7 bases and J dropped 6; count of bases not matched to a gene: 10. This CDR3 contains 14 residues. Germline lookup yields CDR1 SEHNR and CDR2 FQNEAQ (reference sequence). Clones were read by immunoSEQ multiplex PCR, and TCRdb kept only the in-frame ones, dropping some. This table holds about 80,000 clones, around 97% found once. Sequencing used T cells isolated from PBMCs. The source of this sequence is a human donor in good health. This sequence joins TRBV7-9 and TRBJ1-2; 8 bases map to TRBD1. The CDR3 sequence is CASTKGGRGHGYTF. As DNA, the CDR3 is TGTGCCAGCACCAAAGGGGGCAGGGGGCATGGCTACACCTTC.